This TCR beta chain was captured in a study of blood T cell repertoires in COVID-19. About the research overall: Donors in the United States, Italy and Spain gave samples during acute or convalescent COVID-19. Nucleic acid was either cDNA or gDNA, and it came from T cells, B-cell-depleted T cells, or PBMCs.

Methods used by the authors: Quantification of nucleated cells was approximated via reference gene primer amplification. Produced via immunoSEQ multiplex PCR; TCRdb's table is partial and in-frame only. The V and J calls and clone size are taken from that table; D and trimming were inferred from the DNA. Here the sample spans around 25,000 clones, about 91% being singletons. The sequenced material came from peripheral blood. The TCR originated in a human donor with active COVID-19. The donor label of this sample is uncertain.

The CDR3 reads CASSEIPEGGTDGYTF. In DNA form, the CDR3 reads TGTGCCAGCAGTGAAATTCCCGAAGGGGGCACGGATGGCTACACCTTC. This chain links TRBV6-1 with TRBJ1-2; 7 positions match TRBD1. The CDR3 totals 16 residues. Trimming cost V 2 bases and J 6 bases; bases outside gene matches: 12. The germline V gene has CDR1 MNHNS and CDR2 SASEGT.